This T cell receptor (beta chain) was documented in a study of blood T cell repertoires in COVID-19. Remarks on this clone: The same CDR3 can be traced to other DNA sequences in this sample.

V gave up 3 bases and J gave up 0 bases, with 9 bases separating them. The V gene's germline CDR1 is GTSNPN and CDR2 SVGIG (reference sequence). The CDR3 is 14 residues long. Some clones are missing from TCRdb's copy, which holds only in-frame ones; the method was immunoSEQ multiplex PCR. The sample comprises 140,000 to 150,000 clones, roughly four fifths of which are singletons, and about 15% rests with the top ten. The sample was peripheral blood. This TCR came from a human donor with acute or convalescent COVID-19. The donor label of this sample is uncertain. This chain joins TRBV30 and TRBJ1-3, with a tentative D call TRBD1 (5 bases). CDR3 protein: CAWSSGISGNTIYF. The CDR3, as DNA: TGTGCCTGGAGCTCAGGGATCTCTGGAAACACCATATATTTT.